These 27 T cell receptor beta chains were all obtained from the same sample, sequenced in a study of cytomegalovirus exposure and HLA in healthy donors. The PCR made use of 60 Vbeta and 13 Jbeta primers. Generated by immunoSEQ multiplex PCR, the TCRdb table keeps only in-frame clones and is missing some. The table lists roughly 150,000 clones, roughly four fifths of them singletons. Sequences were obtained from PBMCs. The receptors stem from a middle-aged man in good health and CMV-seronegative.

The rearrangement joins TRBV2 to TRBJ2-1; 9 positions match TRBD2. Germline V gene data show CDR1 as SNHLY and CDR2 as FYNNEI. CDR3 length: 17 amino acids. With 7 bases clipped from V and 5 bases from J, the junction kept 15 bases outside the gene matches. CDR3 bases: TGTGCCAGCATCCGCGAGCTGCCGGGACTAGCTAACAATGAGCAGTTCTTC. This encodes CASIRELPGLANNEQFF. Full variable domain (missing parts from reference TRBV2 and TRBJ2-1): EPEVTQTPSHQVTQMGQEVILRCVPISNHLYFYWYRQILGQKVEFLVSFYNNEISEKSEIFDDQFSVERPDGSNFTLKIRSTKLEDSAMYFCASIRELPGLANNEQFFGPGTRLTVL.

This sequence joins TRBV19 and TRBJ2-7, with unresolved D. Trimming took 3 bases from V and 2 from J, leaving 11 bases between them. Germline V gene lookup returns CDR1 LNHDA and CDR2 SQIVND (reference sequence). This CDR3 is built from 14 residues. The CDR3 reads CASSIKQVTYEQYV. CDR3 coding DNA: TGTGCCAGTAGTATCAAGCAGGTTACCTACGAGCAGTACGTC.

The genes are TRBV6-5 and TRBJ2-5; no firm D call. V was clipped by 3 bases and J by 5 bases, with 13 bases between them. Germline V gene lookup returns CDR1 MNHEY and CDR2 SVGAGI. The CDR3 has 14 residues. This CDR3 is CASSYHQLAETQYF. DNA of the CDR3: TGTGCCAGCAGTTATCACCAGTTAGCTGAGACCCAGTACTTC.

This clone was seen a handful of times. The chain carries TRBV28 and TRBJ1-2, with no clear D. Germline CDR1 is MDHEN and CDR2 is SYDVKM. Trimming left V 8 bases short and J 4 bases short, with 8 bases between. There are 11 residues in the CDR3. The CDR3 region is CASLAPYGYTF. Here the CDR3 DNA reads TGTGCCAGCCTGGCCCCCTATGGCTACACCTTC.

This clone was seen once. This chain joins TRBV28 and TRBJ1-4; D is ambiguous. Trimming pared 3 bases from V and 6 bases from J, leaving 8 bases between. The V gene's germline CDR1 is MDHEN and CDR2 SYDVKM. The CDR3 is 13 amino acids. The DNA of the CDR3 is TGTGCCAGCAGTTTTTACAGAGATGAAAAACTGTTTTTT. Protein sequence: CASSFYRDEKLFF. Full variable domain (rest looked up from reference TRBV28 and TRBJ1-4): DVKVTQSSRYLVKRTGEKVFLECVQDMDHENMFWYRQDPGLGLRLIYFSYDVKMKEKGDIPEGYSVSREKKERFSLILESASTNQTSMYLCASSFYRDEKLFFGSGTQLSVL.

This chain uses TRBV6-6 with TRBJ2-7, with D maybe TRBD2 (6 bases). V shed 6 bases and J shed 5 bases, with 17 bases lying between them. The CDR3 has 14 amino acids. In germline, CDR1 is MNHNY, CDR2 SVGAGI (reference sequence). As DNA, the CDR3 is TGTGCCAGCAGGCCGGGACGGGGGTTCAACGAGCAGTACTTC. It translates to CASRPGRGFNEQYF.

This sequence joins TRBV5-4 and TRBJ2-1; possible D gene TRBD2, 6 bases. CDR3 length: 13 residues. Germline CDR1 SGHNT, CDR2 YYREEE (reference sequence). V dropped 4 bases and J dropped 3 bases, with 8 bases sitting between them. DNA of the CDR3: TGTGCCAGCAGCCTGACTAGCTACAATGAGCAGTTCTTC. Encoded protein: CASSLTSYNEQFF.

This chain links TRBV7-2 with TRBJ2-2, with 9 bases fitting TRBD2. In germline, CDR1 is SGHTA, CDR2 FQGNSA. CDR3 length: 15 amino acids. V lost 3 bases to trimming and J lost 5 bases; unmatched junction nucleotides: 4. CDR3 coding DNA: TGTGCCAGCAGCTTTAGCGGGAGTGGGACCGGGGAGCTGTTTTTT. Translation gives CASSFSGSGTGELFF.

The chain carries TRBV7-8 and TRBJ1-5, with a weak D call TRBD1 (5 bases). Germline V CDR1 and CDR2: SGHVS, FQNEAQ. The CDR3 is 14 amino acids. Trimming stripped 3 bases from V and 6 bases from J, with 12 bases between. The CDR3 loop reads CASSFRQSRQPQHF. The CDR3 bases are TGTGCCAGCAGCTTCCGACAGTCCCGTCAGCCCCAGCATTTT.

J is TRBJ2-1 and V is TRBV7-2; D call uncertain. The CDR3 is 13 residues long. Germline CDR1 SGHTA, CDR2 FQGNSA. V dropped 1 base and J dropped 6 bases, with 7 bases sitting between them. CDR3 sequence: CASSLVARNEQFF. DNA for the CDR3: TGTGCCAGCAGCTTAGTCGCGCGCAATGAGCAGTTCTTC. Supplemented by reference TRBV7-2 and TRBJ2-1, the full variable domain reads GAGVSQSPSNKVTEKGKDVELRCDPISGHTALYWYRQSLGQGLEFLIYFQGNSAPDKSGLPSDRFSAERTGGSVSTLTIQRTQQEDSAVYLCASSLVARNEQFFGPGTRLTVL.

In this sample, this clone turned up once. This chain links TRBV30 with TRBJ2-4; 7 nucleotides agree with TRBD1. Germline CDR1 GTSNPN, CDR2 SVGIG (reference sequence). The CDR3 runs 13 residues. With 2 bases clipped from V and 12 bases from J, the junction kept 10 bases outside the gene matches. CDR3 nucleotide sequence: TGTGCCTGGAGTTACTATGATGGGGACAGTCAGTACTTC. This gives the protein CAWSYYDGDSQYF.

The chain couples TRBV30 to TRBJ2-7; TRBD1 agrees at 9 bases. The CDR3 has 16 amino acids. Germline CDR1 and CDR2: GTSNPN and SVGIG (reference sequence). V lost 2 bases, J lost 6 bases, and 14 bases stayed unmatched. The CDR3 spells CAWSPRYRDRVFEQYV. In nucleotides, the CDR3 is TGTGCCTGGAGTCCACGATACCGGGACAGGGTCTTCGAGCAGTACGTC.

The rearrangement joins TRBV19 to TRBJ1-1, with 7 bases aligning to TRBD1. With 7 bases clipped from V and 0 bases from J, the junction kept 8 bases outside the gene matches. Germline CDR1 and CDR2: LNHDA and SQIVND (reference sequence). The CDR3 is 15 amino acids. This CDR3 is CASTETGLLNTEAFF. The CDR3 DNA reads as TGTGCCAGTACCGAGACAGGGCTCCTGAACACTGAAGCTTTCTTT.

The chain's CDR3 is CASSLGYSDSFYTDTQYF. Written as DNA, the CDR3 is TGCGCCAGCAGCTTGGGCTACTCTGACAGCTTTTACACAGATACGCAGTATTTT. The J gene is TRBJ2-3, the V gene TRBV5-1; maybe TRBD1 (5 bases). V was shortened by 0 bases and J by 2 bases, with 19 bases between the two germline ends. CDR3 length: 18 amino acids. CDR1 and CDR2 (germline): SGHRS, YFSETQ. The whole variable domain, filled in from reference TRBV5-1 and TRBJ2-3, reads KAGVTQTPRYLIKTRGQQVTLSCSPISGHRSVSWYQQTPGQGLQFLFEYFSETQRNKGNFPGRFSGRQFSNSRSEMNVSTLELGDSALYLCASSLGYSDSFYTDTQYFGPGTRLTVL.

V gene TRBV29-1 combines with J gene TRBJ1-2, with D possibly TRBD1 on 6 matching bases. From germline, CDR1 is SQVTM and CDR2 ANQGSEA. This CDR3 is built from 13 residues. Deletions cut 4 bases from V and 2 bases from J, with 11 bases between. The CDR3: CSVVDRQNYGYTF. CDR3 nucleotide sequence: TGCAGCGTTGTTGACAGGCAAAACTATGGCTACACCTTC.

The genes are TRBV19 and TRBJ2-7; the match to TRBD2 covers 7 bases. The length of the CDR3 is 12 residues. Germline CDR1 LNHDA, CDR2 SQIVND (reference sequence). V dropped 6 bases and J dropped 3; count of bases not matched to a gene: 2. The CDR3 here is CASSGRLYEQYF. In DNA, the CDR3 is TGTGCCAGTAGCGGGAGGCTCTACGAGCAGTACTTC.

The chain recombines TRBV7-7 with TRBJ2-1; D possibly corresponds to TRBD1 (5 bases). This CDR3 spans 16 amino acids. V lost 1 base to trimming and J lost 4 bases, with 14 bases between them. Germline CDR1 is SSHAT and CDR2 is FNYEAQ (reference sequence). The CDR3 DNA follows: TGTGCCAGCAGCTTAGATTCCCGACAGCCTTACAATGAGCAGTTCTTC. This codes for CASSLDSRQPYNEQFF.

The chain recombines TRBV10-3 with TRBJ2-1, with 7 bases aligning to TRBD1. The CDR3 has 15 residues. The V gene end was trimmed by 6 bases and the J gene end by 5 bases; junction bases not matched to a gene: 10. Germline V gene lookup returns CDR1 ENHRY and CDR2 SYGVKD. The CDR3 loop reads CAISFSGTVDNEQFF. DNA for the CDR3: TGTGCCATCAGCTTCTCCGGGACAGTTGACAATGAGCAGTTCTTC.

This clone was seen once. The gene calls are TRBV7-9 and TRBJ2-1, with TRBD1 as a possible D gene (6 bases). The germline V gene has CDR1 SEHNR and CDR2 FQNEAQ (reference sequence). There are 14 residues in the CDR3. V was pared by 6 bases and J by 5 bases, with 14 bases between. The CDR3 sequence is CASSYAGAHNEQFF. CDR3 bases: TGTGCCAGCAGTTATGCAGGGGCCCACAATGAGCAGTTCTTC.

Worth noting for this clone: At one of its ends the junction is not consistent with the germline gene, which may arise from a read error. The chain carries TRBV27 and TRBJ1-2, with a possible D match to TRBD1 (6 bases). The CDR3 has 14 residues. CDR1 MNHEY and CDR2 SMNVEV come from the germline V gene (reference sequence). Here the CDR3 reads CASSLSTGWSGYTF. The DNA for the CDR3 is TGTGCCAGCAGTCTATCGACAGGATGGAGCGGCTACACCTTC.

This clone has only one observation. The identical CDR3 is also encoded by other nucleotide sequences in the sample. The rearrangement uses TRBV10-2 and TRBJ2-7, with TRBD2 matching over 7 bases. The CDR3 runs to 15 residues. V dropped 6 bases and J dropped 0; count of bases not matched to a gene: 8. Germline V gene lookup returns CDR1 WSHSY and CDR2 SAAADI. In DNA, the CDR3 is TGCGCCAGCAGCCTCGTTAGGGACTACTCCTACGAGCAGTACTTC. Translated: CASSLVRDYSYEQYF.

The V gene is TRBV10-3, the J gene TRBJ2-1; 11 nucleotides line up with TRBD2. The V gene end was trimmed by 11 bases and the J gene end by 5 bases; junction bases not matched to a gene: 11. Per germline, CDR1 ENHRY and CDR2 SYGVKD. The CDR3 runs to 15 residues. CDR3 in DNA: TGTGCCGCGGGGACTAGCGGAGGGGCCGACAATGAGCAGTTCTTC. Translating gives CAAGTSGGADNEQFF.

This clone came up once. The chain joins TRBV9 to TRBJ1-1; TRBD1 aligns across 8 bases. The CDR3 totals 14 residues. The germline V gene encodes CDR1 SGDLS and CDR2 YYNGEE. V gave up 6 bases and J gave up 1 base; unmatched junction bases: 5. CDR3 loop: CASTTTGENTEAFF. The CDR3 DNA follows: TGTGCCAGCACCACGACAGGGGAGAACACTGAAGCTTTCTTT.

The genes are TRBV28 and TRBJ1-2; maybe TRBD1 (5 bases). Per the germline V gene, CDR1 is MDHEN and CDR2 is SYDVKM. V was shortened by 3 bases and J by 3 bases, with 14 bases between the two germline ends. This CDR3 contains 15 residues. This CDR3 reads CASSFELRGDYGYTF. CDR3 DNA: TGTGCCAGCAGTTTCGAACTGCGGGGGGACTATGGCTACACCTTC.

The rearrangement uses TRBV23-1 and TRBJ1-5, with TRBD1 as a possible D gene (5 bases). TRBV23-1 is known as an ORF, though its function is uncertain. The length of the CDR3 is 13 residues. The ends were cut back, 0 bases at V and 7 bases at J, with 7 bases in the middle. The CDR3 nucleotides read TGCGCCAGCAGTCAATCCCAGGGACAGCCCCAGCATTTT. Its translation: CASSQSQGQPQHF.

This clone came up a few times. J is TRBJ2-7 and V is TRBV30, with D uncertain. Germline assignment: CDR1 GTSNPN and CDR2 SVGIG (reference sequence). With 8 bases removed from V and 0 bases from J, the gap between germline ends came to 20 bases. This CDR3 region has 15 residues. This CDR3 reads CAMERSQGFSYEQYF. DNA of the CDR3: TGTGCCATGGAGAGGTCACAAGGTTTCTCCTACGAGCAGTACTTC.

The chain uses TRBV5-1 and TRBJ1-1; 11 bases are a match to TRBD1. Germline values: CDR1 SGHRS, CDR2 YFSETQ. With V trimmed by 2 bases and J by 0 bases, 3 bases remained unmatched. The CDR3 loop spans 16 amino acids. For the CDR3, the DNA is TGCGCCAGCAGCTTTGGGGACAGGGGGGTGAACACTGAAGCTTTCTTT. It codes for CASSFGDRGVNTEAFF. The entire variable domain, with the rest obtained from reference TRBV5-1 and TRBJ1-1, is as follows: KAGVTQTPRYLIKTRGQQVTLSCSPISGHRSVSWYQQTPGQGLQFLFEYFSETQRNKGNFPGRFSGRQFSNSRSEMNVSTLELGDSALYLCASSFGDRGVNTEAFFGQGTRLTVV.